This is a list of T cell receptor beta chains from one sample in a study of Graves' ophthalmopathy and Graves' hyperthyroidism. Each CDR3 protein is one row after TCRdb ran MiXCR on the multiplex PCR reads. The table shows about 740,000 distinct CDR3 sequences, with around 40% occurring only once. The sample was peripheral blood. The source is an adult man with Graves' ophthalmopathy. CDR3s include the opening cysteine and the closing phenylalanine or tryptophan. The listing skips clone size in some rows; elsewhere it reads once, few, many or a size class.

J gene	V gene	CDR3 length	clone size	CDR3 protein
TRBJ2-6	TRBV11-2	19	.	CASSLGAVQGASGANVLTF
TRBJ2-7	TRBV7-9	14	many	CASSLLGGVYEQYF
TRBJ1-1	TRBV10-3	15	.	CAISMGGGVDTEAFF
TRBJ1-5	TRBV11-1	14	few	CASSLRGFNQPQHF
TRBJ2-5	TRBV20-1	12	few	CSARKYEETQYF
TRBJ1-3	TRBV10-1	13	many	CASSDGAGNTIYF
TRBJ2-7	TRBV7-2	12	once	CASSLRSGEQYF
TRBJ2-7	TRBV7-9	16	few	CASSQVADTSAYEQYF
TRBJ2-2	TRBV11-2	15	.	CASSFGAAGTGELFF
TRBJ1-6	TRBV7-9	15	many	CASSFGLTYNSPLHF
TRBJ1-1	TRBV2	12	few	CASTRGQIEAFF
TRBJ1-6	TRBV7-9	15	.	CASSYGQSLNSPLHF
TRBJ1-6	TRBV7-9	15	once	CASSPRLGTGSPLHF
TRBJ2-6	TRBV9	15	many	CASSVGGYGANVLTF
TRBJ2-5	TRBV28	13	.	CASHPGQQETQYF
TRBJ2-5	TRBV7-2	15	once	CAWSFRRRSQETQYF
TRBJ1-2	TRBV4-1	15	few	CASSPSPGGNYGYTF
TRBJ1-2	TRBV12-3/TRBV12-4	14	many	CASSRPGQGNGYTF
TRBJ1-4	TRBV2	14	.	CASKEGRGDEKLFF
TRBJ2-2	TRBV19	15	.	CASSHRPSGAGELFF
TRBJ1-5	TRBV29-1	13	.	CSVEGPTQETQHF
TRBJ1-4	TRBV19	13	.	CASSIGQNEKLFF
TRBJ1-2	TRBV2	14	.	CAWSVLARGGGYTF
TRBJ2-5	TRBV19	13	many	CASSVRTAETQYF
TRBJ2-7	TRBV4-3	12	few	CASSPRVGEQYF
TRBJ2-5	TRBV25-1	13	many	CASSAQVVKTQYF
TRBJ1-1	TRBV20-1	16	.	CSARERSWEGAGKAFF
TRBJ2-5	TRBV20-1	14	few	CSARPDGDLETQYF
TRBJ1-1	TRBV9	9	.	CASSEGAFF
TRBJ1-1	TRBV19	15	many	CASRSRGTANTEAFF
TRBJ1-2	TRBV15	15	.	CATSRDPRGHVGYTF
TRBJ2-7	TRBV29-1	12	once	CSSLAETYEQYF
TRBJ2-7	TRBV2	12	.	CASSSDRVEQYF
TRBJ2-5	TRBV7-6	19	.	CASSRGLAIPHQGVETQYF
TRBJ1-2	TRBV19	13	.	CAVGGTGGYGYTF
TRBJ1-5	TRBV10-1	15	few	CASSEGPAAGQPQHF
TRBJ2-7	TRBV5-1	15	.	CASSLAAGGFHEQYF
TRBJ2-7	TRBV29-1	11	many	CSVRLSREQYF
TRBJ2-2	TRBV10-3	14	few	CATFRTGGTGELFF
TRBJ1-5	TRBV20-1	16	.	CSAQRPGQSYNQPQHF
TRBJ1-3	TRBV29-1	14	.	CSVEDEGGENTIYF
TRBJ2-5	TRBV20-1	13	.	CSARTGSRETQYF